A selection of T cell receptor beta chains follows, all from one sample in a study of shared clonotypes between healthy human individuals. Sequencing was performed with immunoSEQ multiplex PCR; in TCRdb, only in-frame clones are kept and a portion is missing. The sample carries around 2.1 million clones, about 93% recorded once. Source material: naive CD8+ T cells from PBMCs. Receptors originate from a man aged 18 to 29 in good health. Some clones in this sample may be carry-over from other donors' samples. The CDR3 runs from the conserved cysteine through the conserved F or W. D genes are given only for firm matches. Rows may omit the clone size; those that give it use once, few, many or a size class.

CDR3 protein: CASSPPTSGSPGELFF
CDR3 DNA: TGTGCCAGCTCACCGCCGACTAGCGGGAGTCCCGGGGAGCTGTTTTTT
D gene: TRBD2
clone size: -
J gene: TRBJ2-2
V gene: TRBV18

CDR3 protein: CASSQNSGRAYEQYF
CDR3 DNA: TGCGCCAGCAGCCAAAATAGCGGGAGGGCCTATGAGCAGTACTTC
D gene: TRBD2
clone size: once
J gene: TRBJ2-7
V gene: TRBV4-1

CDR3 protein: CSVVHRADYGYTF
CDR3 DNA: TGCAGCGTTGTTCACAGGGCGGACTATGGCTACACCTTC
D gene: -
clone size: -
J gene: TRBJ1-2
V gene: TRBV29-1

CDR3 protein: CAWSLGIFYEQYF
CDR3 DNA: TGTGCCTGGAGCCTAGGGATATTCTACGAGCAGTACTTC
D gene: -
clone size: -
J gene: TRBJ2-7
V gene: TRBV30

CDR3 protein: CASSEAGTSPNEQFF
CDR3 DNA: TGTGCCAGCAGTGAGGCCGGGACTAGCCCCAATGAGCAGTTCTTC
D gene: TRBD2
clone size: -
J gene: TRBJ2-1
V gene: TRBV2

CDR3 protein: CASSLRVSGSIDTQYF
CDR3 DNA: TGTGCCAGCAGCTTAAGGGTTAGCGGGAGTATCGATACGCAGTATTTT
D gene: TRBD2
clone size: -
J gene: TRBJ2-3
V gene: TRBV7-9

CDR3 protein: CASRPDSSANYGYTF
CDR3 DNA: TGTGCCAGCAGACCGGACTCCTCAGCTAACTATGGCTACACCTTC
D gene: -
clone size: -
J gene: TRBJ1-2
V gene: TRBV7-9

CDR3 protein: CASSLASSYNEQFF
CDR3 DNA: TGTGCCAGCAGTTTGGCGAGCTCCTACAATGAGCAGTTCTTC
D gene: -
clone size: -
J gene: TRBJ2-1
V gene: TRBV6-6

CDR3 protein: CASSAVTKGDTEAFF
CDR3 DNA: TGTGCCAGCAGCGCAGTCACCAAAGGGGACACTGAAGCTTTCTTT
D gene: -
clone size: few
J gene: TRBJ1-1
V gene: TRBV11-2

CDR3 protein: CASSHTSGSGDTQYF
CDR3 DNA: TGTGCCAGCAGCCACACTAGCGGGAGTGGGGATACGCAGTATTTT
D gene: TRBD2
clone size: -
J gene: TRBJ2-3
V gene: TRBV7-7

CDR3 protein: CASSLERRKPQHF
CDR3 DNA: TGTGCCAGCAGTTTGGAGCGGAGGAAGCCCCAGCATTTT
D gene: -
clone size: -
J gene: TRBJ1-5
V gene: TRBV28

CDR3 protein: CASSIGPAGGTYEQYF
CDR3 DNA: TGTGCCAGTAGTATAGGACCGGCAGGGGGAACCTACGAGCAGTACTTC
D gene: TRBD1
clone size: -
J gene: TRBJ2-7
V gene: TRBV19

CDR3 protein: CASSLGNWGRNSYEQYF
CDR3 DNA: TGTGCCAGCAGCTTGGGAAACTGGGGACGGAACTCCTACGAGCAGTACTTC
D gene: -
clone size: -
J gene: TRBJ2-7
V gene: TRBV5-6

CDR3 protein: CASSYGYTEENYGYTF
CDR3 DNA: TGTGCCAGCAGTTATGGATACACCGAAGAAAACTATGGCTACACCTTC
D gene: -
clone size: -
J gene: TRBJ1-2
V gene: TRBV28

CDR3 protein: CARSLGLAGGTPSYNEQFF
CDR3 DNA: TGTGCCAGAAGCTTGGGACTAGCGGGAGGAACCCCTTCCTACAATGAGCAGTTCTTC
D gene: TRBD2
clone size: -
J gene: TRBJ2-1
V gene: TRBV5-3

CDR3 protein: CAISDTGTDQPQHF
CDR3 DNA: TGTGCCATCAGTGACACGGGGACAGATCAGCCCCAGCATTTT
D gene: TRBD1
clone size: few
J gene: TRBJ1-5
V gene: TRBV10-3

CDR3 protein: CASRIGTSSGNTIYF
CDR3 DNA: TGTGCCAGCAGAATTGGGACAAGCTCTGGAAACACCATATATTTT
D gene: -
clone size: -
J gene: TRBJ1-3
V gene: TRBV7-9

CDR3 protein: CAWSVLKNTEAFF
CDR3 DNA: TGTGCCTGGAGTGTACTTAAGAACACTGAAGCTTTCTTT
D gene: -
clone size: -
J gene: TRBJ1-1
V gene: TRBV30

CDR3 protein: CASSPWVGSYEQYF
CDR3 DNA: TGCGCCAGCAGCCCCTGGGTAGGATCCTACGAGCAGTACTTC
D gene: -
clone size: -
J gene: TRBJ2-7
V gene: TRBV4-3

CDR3 protein: CASSYFHEQYF
CDR3 DNA: TGTGCCAGCAGTTATTTCCACGAGCAGTACTTC
D gene: -
clone size: -
J gene: TRBJ2-7
V gene: TRBV6-6

CDR3 protein: CASSLNQGNYGYTF
CDR3 DNA: TGTGCCAGCAGTTTAAATCAGGGCAACTATGGCTACACCTTC
D gene: -
clone size: -
J gene: TRBJ1-2
V gene: TRBV27

CDR3 protein: CASSLNAGMVEQFF
CDR3 DNA: TGTGCCAGCAGCTTAAACGCAGGTATGGTTGAGCAGTTCTTC
D gene: -
clone size: -
J gene: TRBJ2-1
V gene: TRBV7-3

CDR3 protein: CASSQDLQGPGTEAFF
CDR3 DNA: TGTGCCAGCAGCCAAGATCTTCAGGGTCCCGGCACTGAAGCTTTCTTT
D gene: -
clone size: -
J gene: TRBJ1-1
V gene: TRBV14

CDR3 protein: CASSFRFIAGTDTQYF
CDR3 DNA: TGTGCCAGCAGCTTTCGTTTCATAGCAGGCACAGATACGCAGTATTTT
D gene: -
clone size: -
J gene: TRBJ2-3
V gene: TRBV11-2

CDR3 protein: CASSLGGSGWFGYF
CDR3 DNA: TGTGCCAGCAGCCTCGGGGGTAGCGGGTGGTTTGGGTATTTT
D gene: TRBD2
clone size: -
J gene: TRBJ2-3
V gene: TRBV13

CDR3 protein: CASSWTGTSYEQYF
CDR3 DNA: TGTGCCAGCAGCTGGACCGGGACTAGCTACGAGCAGTACTTC
D gene: TRBD2
clone size: -
J gene: TRBJ2-7
V gene: TRBV7-9

CDR3 protein: CASSARTGGHTEAFF
CDR3 DNA: TGTGCCAGCAGCGCCCGGACAGGGGGCCACACTGAAGCTTTCTTT
D gene: TRBD1
clone size: -
J gene: TRBJ1-1
V gene: TRBV9

CDR3 protein: CASSPDRGRGNTIYF
CDR3 DNA: TGCGCCAGCAGCCCCGACAGGGGGCGTGGAAACACCATATATTTT
D gene: TRBD1
clone size: once
J gene: TRBJ1-3
V gene: TRBV4-1

CDR3 protein: CAWSVGTAGTGELFF
CDR3 DNA: TGTGCCTGGAGTGTAGGGACGGCGGGCACCGGGGAGCTGTTTTTT
D gene: -
clone size: once
J gene: TRBJ2-2
V gene: TRBV30

CDR3 protein: CATHRLQGYEQYF
CDR3 DNA: TGTGCCACCCATCGTTTACAGGGGTACGAGCAGTACTTC
D gene: TRBD1
clone size: -
J gene: TRBJ2-7
V gene: TRBV2

CDR3 protein: CASKQQGAIGDTQYF
CDR3 DNA: TGTGCCAGCAAGCAGCAGGGGGCGATTGGAGATACGCAGTATTTT
D gene: TRBD1
clone size: -
J gene: TRBJ2-3
V gene: TRBV7-9

CDR3 protein: CAISESEIQPQHF
CDR3 DNA: TGTGCCATCAGTGAGTCCGAAATTCAGCCCCAGCATTTT
D gene: -
clone size: -
J gene: TRBJ1-5
V gene: TRBV10-3

CDR3 protein: CASSFSRSPLHF
CDR3 DNA: TGTGCCAGCAGTTTTTCTCGATCACCCCTCCACTTT
D gene: -
clone size: -
J gene: TRBJ1-6
V gene: TRBV27

CDR3 protein: CASSFAANNEQFF
CDR3 DNA: TGTGCCAGCAGTTTTGCGGCTAACAATGAGCAGTTCTTC
D gene: -
clone size: -
J gene: TRBJ2-1
V gene: TRBV27

CDR3 protein: CATSIEGTGAYEQYF
CDR3 DNA: TGTGCCACCAGCATAGAAGGGACAGGGGCCTACGAGCAGTACTTC
D gene: TRBD1
clone size: -
J gene: TRBJ2-7
V gene: TRBV15

CDR3 protein: CASSTSGRAPYNEQFF
CDR3 DNA: TGCGCCAGCAGCACCAGCGGGAGGGCCCCCTACAATGAGCAGTTCTTC
D gene: TRBD2
clone size: -
J gene: TRBJ2-1
V gene: TRBV5-1

CDR3 protein: CASSLTGGPGIGGNIQYF
CDR3 DNA: TGTGCCAGCAGCTTAACAGGGGGACCCGGCATCGGCGGAAACATTCAGTACTTC
D gene: -
clone size: -
J gene: TRBJ2-4
V gene: TRBV7-3

CDR3 protein: CASSLGQGFRNEQYF
CDR3 DNA: TGTGCCAGCAGCCTCGGACAGGGTTTTAGAAACGAGCAGTACTTC
D gene: TRBD1
clone size: -
J gene: TRBJ2-7
V gene: TRBV9

CDR3 protein: CASSLTTTAAKASTDTQYF
CDR3 DNA: TGTGCCAGCAGCTTAACCACAACCGCCGCGAAAGCTAGCACAGATACGCAGTATTTT
D gene: -
clone size: -
J gene: TRBJ2-3
V gene: TRBV7-9

CDR3 protein: CASGLDTVVNTEAFF
CDR3 DNA: TGTGCTAGTGGTTTGGACACAGTAGTAAACACTGAAGCTTTCTTT
D gene: -
clone size: -
J gene: TRBJ1-1
V gene: TRBV12-5

CDR3 protein: CASSYSSGRTDTQYF
CDR3 DNA: TGTGCCAGCAGTTATTCCAGCGGGAGAACAGATACGCAGTATTTT
D gene: TRBD2
clone size: -
J gene: TRBJ2-3
V gene: TRBV6-5

CDR3 protein: CAVGAGTPGPTDTQYF
CDR3 DNA: TGTGCCGTCGGAGCCGGGACTCCCGGCCCCACAGATACGCAGTATTTT
D gene: -
clone size: -
J gene: TRBJ2-3
V gene: TRBV10-3

CDR3 protein: CASSLRQGSEAFF
CDR3 DNA: TGTGCCAGCAGTCTAAGACAGGGTTCTGAAGCTTTCTTT
D gene: TRBD1
clone size: -
J gene: TRBJ1-1
V gene: TRBV6-1

CDR3 protein: CASSSNVGYTEAFF
CDR3 DNA: TGTGCCAGCAGCTCCAATGTGGGGTACACTGAAGCTTTCTTT
D gene: -
clone size: once
J gene: TRBJ1-1
V gene: TRBV5-6

CDR3 protein: CASSEFDAYEQYF
CDR3 DNA: TGTGCCAGCAGTGAATTTGACGCGTACGAGCAGTACTTC
D gene: -
clone size: -
J gene: TRBJ2-7
V gene: TRBV6-1

CDR3 protein: CASSLGPFISEETQYF
CDR3 DNA: TGCGCCAGCAGCTTGGGGCCGTTCATTTCGGAAGAGACCCAGTACTTC
D gene: -
clone size: -
J gene: TRBJ2-5
V gene: TRBV5-1

CDR3 protein: CASSMTRVKDYEQYF
CDR3 DNA: TGTGCCAGCAGCATGACCAGGGTGAAAGACTACGAGCAGTACTTC
D gene: -
clone size: -
J gene: TRBJ2-7
V gene: TRBV5-8

CDR3 protein: CASSVWGLAGGLETQYF
CDR3 DNA: TGTGCCAGCAGCGTATGGGGACTAGCGGGAGGATTAGAGACCCAGTACTTC
D gene: TRBD2
clone size: -
J gene: TRBJ2-5
V gene: TRBV9

CDR3 protein: CASWATTDNIQYF
CDR3 DNA: TGTGCCAGCTGGGCAACCACGGACAACATTCAGTACTTC
D gene: -
clone size: -
J gene: TRBJ2-4
V gene: TRBV6-1

CDR3 protein: CASSLGQFYEQYF
CDR3 DNA: TGCGCCAGCAGCTTGGGACAGTTTTACGAGCAGTACTTC
D gene: -
clone size: -
J gene: TRBJ2-7
V gene: TRBV5-1